A single sample is the source of the 7 T cell receptor beta chains below, sequenced in a study of CD8 T cells in ankylosing spondylitis (dated by TCRdb to 2015 to 2018). Overall results and qualifications from the work: A TCR beta motif made up of several highly homologous amino acid variants appeared to be characteristic of blood from ankylosing spondylitis patients.

These receptors are not linked to any known antigen. Library creation used 5' RACE. Sequenced using an Illumina HiSeq 2500. TCRdb took the public reads, trimmed them with fastp at Q25, ran MiXCR for clone calling and kept in-frame beta chains. CDR3 protein sequences are deduplicated, and each keeps its most common genes and DNA. The sample has about 700,000 distinct CDR3 sequences on record, around 19% of them singletons. The ten largest clones take up around 19% of the sample. Sequencing was carried out using blood, either unsorted or a sorted T cell fraction (not recorded which). These receptors all stem from a male donor with ankylosing spondylitis.

This clonotype came up once. The chain carries TRBV19 and TRBJ2-7, with D possibly called TRBD1 or TRBD2 (5 bases each). Germline V gene lookup returns CDR1 LNHDA and CDR2 SQIVND (reference sequence). Between the trimmed V and J ends, which lost 5 bases and 0 bases, there was a span of 20 bases. This CDR3 contains 17 residues. In DNA, the CDR3 is TGTGCCAGTAGTCGAGTTTTGGGGACGGGTAGCTCCTACGAGCAGTACTTC. It translates to CASSRVLGTGSSYEQYF.

This clonotype was detected only a few times. The chain carries TRBV6-4 and TRBJ2-3; D not certain. The CDR3 consists of 13 residues. Germline CDR1 is MRHNA and CDR2 is SNTAGT. The V and J ends lost 5 bases and 8 bases respectively, with 14 bases between them. The CDR3 DNA reads TGTGCCAGCAGTCCGTGGCCAGATCTTACGCAGTATTTT. This gives the protein CASSPWPDLTQYF.

The table lists this clonotype with a few counts. The chain joins TRBV7-9 to TRBJ2-1; 7 positions agree with TRBD2. J was trimmed by 2 bases and V by 5 bases; bases with no gene match: 9. Germline loops: CDR1 SEHNR, CDR2 FQNEAQ (reference sequence). The CDR3 is 16 residues long. The CDR3 spells CASSLRAAGAYNEQFF. CDR3 DNA sequence: TGTGCCAGCAGCCTCCGGGCGGCGGGGGCCTACAATGAGCAGTTCTTC.

The chain joins TRBV20-1 to TRBJ1-3; D uncertain. The V end lost 2 bases, the J end lost 3 bases, and 8 bases lay between the germline ends. This CDR3 contains 13 residues. Per germline, CDR1 DFQATT and CDR2 SNEGSKA (reference sequence). The CDR3 reads CSARLRFGNTIYF. The CDR3 DNA reads TGCAGTGCTAGACTCCGGTTTGGAAACACCATATATTTT.

This clonotype has a handful of counts. This chain links TRBV5-1 with TRBJ2-3, with D tentatively TRBD2 (5 bases). The V gene's germline CDR1 is SGHRS and CDR2 YFSETQ. The V and J ends lost 2 bases and 2 bases respectively, with 12 bases between them. The length of the CDR3 is 15 residues. The CDR3 sequence: CASSLEADFTDTQYF. CDR3 in DNA: TGCGCCAGCAGCTTAGAGGCGGACTTCACAGATACGCAGTATTTT.

This clonotype occurred a few times. V usage is TRBV12-3 or TRBV12-4 and J usage is TRBJ2-2; D not resolved. The V gene lost 6 bases and the J gene lost 7 bases, with 18 bases spanning the gap. The CDR3 consists of 15 residues. The CDR3 protein is CASSPPGLYNGELFF. The CDR3 DNA reads as TGTGCCAGCAGCCCTCCCGGGCTTTACAACGGGGAGCTGTTTTTT.

This clonotype has more than one count but fewer than ten. The rearrangement uses TRBV6-1 and TRBJ2-3, with 11 bases matching TRBD2. The CDR3 loop spans 15 amino acids. Germline assignment: CDR1 MNHNS and CDR2 SASEGT. J gave up 5 bases and V 10 bases, and 11 bases lay outside the gene matches. The CDR3 here is CATLPQGLAGDTQYF. The DNA for the CDR3 is TGTGCCACCCTCCCCCAAGGACTAGCGGGAGATACGCAGTATTTT.